Listed below are T cell receptor beta chains from one sample, sequenced in a study of beta chain features in type 1 diabetes. TCRdb's copy holds only in-frame clones and misses some; the assay was immunoSEQ multiplex PCR. This table holds roughly 150,000 clones, 11% found once. The sample consisted of central memory CD4+ T cells from blood. The receptors stem from a young man in good health. The CDR3 runs from the conserved cysteine through the conserved F or W. The order of the fields is D gene, V gene, J gene, clone size, CDR3 protein, CDR3 DNA. The D gene is left open where the match is weak. Expanded clones are given a class, and other clones once, few, many or no size at all.

.	TRBV5-1	TRBJ2-1	many	CASSPRQPSSYNEQFF	TGCGCCAGCAGCCCGAGACAGCCCAGCTCCTACAATGAGCAGTTCTTC
TRBD2	TRBV7-6	TRBJ2-1	few	CASSLEPGLGSMYEQFF	TGTGCCAGCAGCTTAGAACCGGGACTAGGGTCCATGTATGAGCAGTTCTTC
TRBD1	TRBV7-2	TRBJ2-7	.	CASSPGQGGSEQYF	TGTGCCAGCAGCCCGGGACAGGGCGGTAGCGAGCAGTACTTC
.	TRBV29-1	TRBJ1-2	few	CSVAGQLYGYTF	TGCAGCGTTGCTGGGCAACTCTATGGCTACACCTTC
.	TRBV29-1	TRBJ1-1	few	CVGDRDNTEAFF	TGCGTAGGTGACAGAGATAACACTGAAGCTTTCTTT
.	TRBV7-9	TRBJ2-7	many	CASSFSWKGTSYEQYF	TGTGCCAGCAGCTTTTCCTGGAAGGGAACTTCCTACGAGCAGTACTTC
TRBD2	TRBV5-4	TRBJ2-5	many	CASSGRATETQYF	TGTGCCAGCAGCGGGAGGGCCACAGAGACCCAGTACTTC
TRBD1	TRBV4-2	TRBJ2-5	.	CASSGQGQKTQYF	TGTGCCAGCAGCGGACAGGGGCAGAAGACCCAGTACTTC
TRBD1	TRBV6-5	TRBJ1-5	.	CASSQDRDLPQHF	TGTGCCAGCAGCCAAGACAGGGATCTGCCCCAGCATTTT
.	TRBV9	TRBJ2-1	few	CASTVGLTSYNEQFF	TGTGCCAGCACCGTCGGACTGACCTCCTACAATGAGCAGTTCTTC
TRBD2	TRBV10-3	TRBJ2-1	.	CAISGSAGAVEAGGYYNEQFF	TGTGCCATCAGCGGGTCTGCGGGCGCTGTCGAAGCGGGAGGATACTACAATGAGCAGTTCTTC
.	TRBV7-8	TRBJ1-4	few	CASSHTGWNEKLFF	TGTGCCAGCAGTCATACAGGGTGGAATGAAAAACTGTTTTTT
TRBD2	TRBV28	TRBJ2-5	.	CASRRGLEETQYF	TGTGCCAGCAGACGTGGACTAGAAGAGACCCAGTACTTC
TRBD1	TRBV13	TRBJ1-3	few	CASSLRTGYGNTIYF	TGTGCCAGCAGCTTAAGGACAGGATATGGAAACACCATATATTTT
TRBD2	TRBV5-4	TRBJ2-1	once	CASGKRESYNEQFF	TGTGCCAGCGGAAAGCGGGAGAGCTACAATGAGCAGTTCTTC
.	TRBV30	TRBJ1-2	.	CAWSPQPNYGYTF	TGTGCCTGGAGTCCACAGCCTAACTATGGCTACACCTTC
.	TRBV7-3	TRBJ2-1	many	CASSLRGSVPYNEQFF	TGTGCCAGCAGCTTAAGGGGTAGCGTTCCCTACAATGAGCAGTTCTTC
TRBD2	TRBV5-1	TRBJ2-5	few	CASSSGLAGETQYF	TGCGCCAGCAGTTCGGGACTAGCTGGCGAGACCCAGTACTTC
.	TRBV2	TRBJ1-5	.	CASSEGRVGQPQHF	TGTGCCAGCAGTGAAGGAAGGGTCGGTCAGCCCCAGCATTTT
TRBD1	TRBV7-2	TRBJ2-6	few	CASSKRGQGDSGANVLTF	TGTGCCAGCAGCAAGCGGGGACAGGGAGACTCTGGGGCCAACGTCCTGACTTTC
.	TRBV27	TRBJ2-7	.	CASWDLLYEQYF	TGTGCCAGCTGGGACCTACTCTACGAGCAGTACTTC
TRBD2	TRBV9	TRBJ2-5	.	CASSPHPAGGKETQYF	TGTGCCAGCAGCCCCCACCCAGCGGGGGGGAAAGAGACCCAGTACTTC
.	TRBV9	TRBJ2-7	few	CASSVRGGSPYEQYF	TGTGCCAGCAGCGTAAGGGGGGGCTCCCCCTACGAGCAGTACTTC
TRBD1	TRBV28	TRBJ1-5	few	CASRSQGGSNQPQHF	TGTGCCAGCAGATCACAGGGGGGTAGCAATCAGCCCCAGCATTTT